This TCR beta chain was sequenced for a study of Ad26.COV2.S vaccination and SARS-CoV-2 variants. Findings of the study overall: A substantial breadth of spike-specific CD8+ and CD4+ T cell responses after vaccination has been reported. Using TCR breadth and depth analyses may have led to underestimated total T cell responses.

In the case of this clone: What it binds is unknown.

Treatment here: 19 received Ad26.COV2.S at low or high dose, single or two shots; about 5 received placebo; per-sample allocation not given. Sampling took place 63 days after the first vaccine or placebo injection. From germline, CDR1 is LGHDT and CDR2 YNNKEL (reference sequence). The V and J ends lost 4 bases and 2 bases, in that order; junction bases with no gene match: 5. The CDR3 sequence is 16 residues long. The method was immunoSEQ multiplex PCR; TCRdb's version includes in-frame clones alone and lacks a portion of them. The table records some 300,000 clones, 85% of them present only once. The rearrangement joins TRBV3-1 (or the pseudogene TRBV3-2) to TRBJ2-3; 11 nucleotides agree with TRBD1. This receptor was obtained from a person aged 18 to 59 who received the Ad26.COV2.S COVID-19 vaccine or a placebo. The material was peripheral blood, obtained in a trial of Ad26.COV2.S vaccine versus placebo. Here the CDR3 DNA reads TGTGCCAGCAGCCCTAGGGACAGGGGGTACACAGATACGCAGTATTTT. It is translated as CASSPRDRGYTDTQYF.